This T cell receptor beta chain was profiled in a study of T cells in localized non-small cell lung cancer. About this clone: As yet, its antigen is unknown.

Here immunoSEQ multiplex PCR was the method, and the copy in TCRdb shows in-frame clones only, minus some. The repertoire includes 50,000 to 65,000 clones, about three quarters of them detected once, and about 4.6% sits in the top ten. The CDR3 contains 16 residues. J lost 2 bases, V lost 0 bases, and 4 bases had no gene match. Per the germline V gene, CDR1 is SGDLS and CDR2 is YYNGEE. The study's findings and limits: Among the top 100 tumor clones, a median about 52 appeared in adjacent lung. Higher T cell density in the blood was associated with longer overall survival, whereas higher adjacent-lung clonality associated with shorter survival.

V usage is TRBV9 and J usage is TRBJ2-3, with TRBD2 identical over 9 bases. The TCR was taken from a woman between 40 and 69 years old with stage II lung adenocarcinoma. The sample here was PBMCs, taken before any cancer treatment. CDR3 bases: TGTGCCAGCAGCGTAGGAGCGGGGGGAAACACAGATACGCAGTATTTT. This codes for CASSVGAGGNTDTQYF.